This T cell receptor beta chain comes out of a study of vaccination effects on CD4 cells after COVID-19. Study summary: With the ViraFEST assay, the study expanded antigen-specific CD4+ T cells using viral peptide pools, then sequenced them. Post-vaccine sampling took place a median of 72 days after the second dose. Whole-study findings and limits: Convalescent patients were few in the study, and early post-infection timepoints were absent.

The V and J ends lost 6 bases and 5 bases respectively, with 14 bases between them. The length of the CDR3 is 13 residues. From germline, CDR1 is SNHLY and CDR2 FYNNEI. Isolating CD4+ T cells followed approximately 10 days of culture. Participants were given two doses of BNT162b2 or mRNA-1273 vaccine. Each culture had half its medium swapped for IL-2 medium on days 3 and 7. Using immunoSEQ multiplex PCR, the repertoire was profiled, and TCRdb retains in-frame clones only, with some absent. The table has tens of thousands of clones, 70% to 75% seen once; the top ten hold over 2%. On this clone itself: Its specificity is unknown.

The sequencing here drew on CD4+ T cells from PBMCs cultured without peptide, taken after COVID-19 vaccination. The chain combines TRBV2 with TRBJ2-7, with D possibly matching TRBD1 (6 bases). This receptor was obtained from a human donor who received a COVID-19 vaccine. In nucleotides, the CDR3 is TGTGCCAGCAGAATCACAGGGAACCACGAGCAGTACGTC. This codes for CASRITGNHEQYV.